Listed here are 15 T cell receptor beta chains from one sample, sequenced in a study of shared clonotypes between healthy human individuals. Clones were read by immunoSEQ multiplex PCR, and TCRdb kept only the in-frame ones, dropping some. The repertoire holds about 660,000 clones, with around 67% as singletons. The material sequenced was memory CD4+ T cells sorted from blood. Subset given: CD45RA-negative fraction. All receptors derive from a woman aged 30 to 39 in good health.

The CDR3 protein is CASSYGTSDNEQYF. Here the CDR3 DNA reads TGTGCCAGCAGTTACGGGACTAGCGACAACGAGCAGTACTTC. J is TRBJ2-7 and V is TRBV6-5; 10 positions agree with TRBD2. J was trimmed by 5 bases and V by 2 bases; bases with no gene match: 3. This CDR3 contains 14 residues. Germline CDR1 and CDR2: MNHEY and SVGAGI.

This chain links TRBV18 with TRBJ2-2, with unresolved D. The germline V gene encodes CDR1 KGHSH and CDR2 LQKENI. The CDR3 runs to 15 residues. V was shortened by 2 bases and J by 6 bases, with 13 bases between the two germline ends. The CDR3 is CASSPTRQWAGELFF. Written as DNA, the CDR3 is TGTGCCAGCTCACCAACAAGGCAGTGGGCCGGGGAGCTGTTTTTT.

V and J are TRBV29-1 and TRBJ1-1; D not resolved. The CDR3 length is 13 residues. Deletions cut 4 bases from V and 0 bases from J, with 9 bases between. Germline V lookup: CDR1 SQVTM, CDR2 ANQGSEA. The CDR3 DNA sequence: TGCAGCGTTGCGACACAGTTGAACACTGAAGCTTTCTTT. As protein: CSVATQLNTEAFF.

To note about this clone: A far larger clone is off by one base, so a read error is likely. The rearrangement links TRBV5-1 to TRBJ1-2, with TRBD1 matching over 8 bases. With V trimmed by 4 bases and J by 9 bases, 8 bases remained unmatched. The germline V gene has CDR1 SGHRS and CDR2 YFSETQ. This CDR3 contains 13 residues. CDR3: CASSRQGIGSYTF. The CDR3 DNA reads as TGCGCCAGCAGCCGACAGGGGATAGGCAGCTACACCTTC.

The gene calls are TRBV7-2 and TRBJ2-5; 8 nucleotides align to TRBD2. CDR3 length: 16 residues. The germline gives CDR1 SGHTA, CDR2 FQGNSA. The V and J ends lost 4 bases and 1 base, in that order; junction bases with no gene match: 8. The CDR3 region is CASSSWTSSSQETQYF. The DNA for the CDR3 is TGTGCCAGCAGCTCCTGGACTAGCAGCTCCCAAGAGACCCAGTACTTC.

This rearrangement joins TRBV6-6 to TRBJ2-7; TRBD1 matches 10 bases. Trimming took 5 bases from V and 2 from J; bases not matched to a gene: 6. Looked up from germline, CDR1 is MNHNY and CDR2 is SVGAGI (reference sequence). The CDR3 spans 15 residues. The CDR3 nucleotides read TGTGCCAGCAGTCCAGGCGGACAGGGGGCCTACGAGCAGTACTTC. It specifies CASSPGGQGAYEQYF.

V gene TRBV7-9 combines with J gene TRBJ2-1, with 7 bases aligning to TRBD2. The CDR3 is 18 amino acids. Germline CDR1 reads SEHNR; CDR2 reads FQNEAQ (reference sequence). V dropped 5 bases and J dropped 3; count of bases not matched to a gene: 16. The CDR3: CASSRRTRGWKDYNEQFF. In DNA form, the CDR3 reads TGTGCCAGCAGCCGACGGACTAGGGGTTGGAAGGACTACAATGAGCAGTTCTTC.

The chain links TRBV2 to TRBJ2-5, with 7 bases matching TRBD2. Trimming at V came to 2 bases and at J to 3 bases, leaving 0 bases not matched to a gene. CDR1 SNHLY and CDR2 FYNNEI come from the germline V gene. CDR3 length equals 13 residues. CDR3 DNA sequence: TGTGCCAGCAGTGAACTAGCGGAAGAGACCCAGTACTTC. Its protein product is CASSELAEETQYF.

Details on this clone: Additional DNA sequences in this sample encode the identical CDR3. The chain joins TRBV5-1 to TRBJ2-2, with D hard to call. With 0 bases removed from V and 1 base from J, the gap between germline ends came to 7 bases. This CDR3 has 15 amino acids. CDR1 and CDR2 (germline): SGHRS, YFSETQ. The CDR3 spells CASSLEVGNTGELFF. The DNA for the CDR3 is TGCGCCAGCAGCTTGGAGGTAGGGAACACCGGGGAGCTGTTTTTT.

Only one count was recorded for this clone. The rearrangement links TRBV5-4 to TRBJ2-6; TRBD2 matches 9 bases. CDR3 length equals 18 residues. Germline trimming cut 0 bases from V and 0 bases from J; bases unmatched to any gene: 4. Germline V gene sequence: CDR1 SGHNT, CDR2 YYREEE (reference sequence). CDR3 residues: CASSLAAGGFSGANVLTF. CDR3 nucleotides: TGTGCCAGCAGCTTGGCAGCGGGAGGCTTCTCTGGGGCCAACGTCCTGACTTTC.

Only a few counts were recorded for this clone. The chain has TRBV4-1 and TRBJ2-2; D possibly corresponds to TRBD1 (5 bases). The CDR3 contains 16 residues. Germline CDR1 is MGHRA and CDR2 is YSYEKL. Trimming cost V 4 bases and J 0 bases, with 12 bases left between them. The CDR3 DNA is TGCGCCAGCAGCCGCCGCGTCAGGGCGAACACCGGGGAGCTGTTTTTT. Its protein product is CASSRRVRANTGELFF.

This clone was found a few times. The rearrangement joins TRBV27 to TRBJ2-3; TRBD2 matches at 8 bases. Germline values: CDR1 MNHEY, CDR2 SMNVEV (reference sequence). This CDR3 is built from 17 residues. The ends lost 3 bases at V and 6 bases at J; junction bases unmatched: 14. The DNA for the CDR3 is TGTGCCAGCAGTTTGGGTTGGTCGGGAGGGCCGTCCGATACGCAGTATTTT. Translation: CASSLGWSGGPSDTQYF.

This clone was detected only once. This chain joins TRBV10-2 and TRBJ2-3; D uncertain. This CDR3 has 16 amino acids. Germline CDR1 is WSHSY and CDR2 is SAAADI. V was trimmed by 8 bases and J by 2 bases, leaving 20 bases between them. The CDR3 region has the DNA TGCGCCAGCCCTACGGAGTCTTTTCGGGTCACAGATACGCAGTATTTT. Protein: CASPTESFRVTDTQYF.

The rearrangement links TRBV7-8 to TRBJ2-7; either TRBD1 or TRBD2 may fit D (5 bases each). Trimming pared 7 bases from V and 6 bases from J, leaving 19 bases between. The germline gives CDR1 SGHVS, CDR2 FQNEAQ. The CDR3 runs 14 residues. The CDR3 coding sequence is TGTGCCAGCACCAACGTCGTCTATGGGGGCGAGCAGTACTTC. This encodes CASTNVVYGGEQYF.

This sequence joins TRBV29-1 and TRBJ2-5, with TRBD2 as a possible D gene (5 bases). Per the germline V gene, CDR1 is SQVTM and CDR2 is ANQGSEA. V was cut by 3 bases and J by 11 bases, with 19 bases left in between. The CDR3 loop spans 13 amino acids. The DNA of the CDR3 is TGCAGCGTTGAGCCGGAGGCAGGTATGGAGCAGTACTTC. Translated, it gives CSVEPEAGMEQYF.